Listed below are T cell receptor beta chains from one sample, sequenced in a study of blood T cells in healthy people across ages. One entry per CDR3 protein, called by TCRdb with MiXCR from the 5' RACE reads. This table has a few hundred thousand distinct CDR3 sequences, approximately 52% appearing once. The sample comprised blood. These receptors came from a man aged 60 to 69 in good health. Both conserved end residues are part of each CDR3. Fields, in order: V gene, CDR3 protein.

V: TRBV20-1; CDR3: CSARDRASPLHF
V: TRBV6-1; CDR3: CASSEALGNSNEQFF
V: TRBV7-3; CDR3: CASSLARAAPLHF
V: TRBV2; CDR3: CAIRDSSYEQYF
V: TRBV30; CDR3: CAWSVGVHNEQFF
V: TRBV2; CDR3: CASSRTSTNEKLFF
V: TRBV28; CDR3: CAGGAGGNQPQHF
V: TRBV5-6; CDR3: CASSLVGQGANYGYTF
V: TRBV7-8; CDR3: CASSLVGGQPQHF
V: TRBV3-1; CDR3: CASSQAGRTDTQYF
V: TRBV12-3/TRBV12-4; CDR3: CASSPRGGRDTQYF
V: TRBV3-1; CDR3: CASRGTGFDTQYF
V: TRBV24-1; CDR3: CATSDHRRTSTDTQYF
V: TRBV20-1; CDR3: CSAPSPSGNTDTQYF
V: TRBV7-2; CDR3: CASSLVVVSTDTQYF
V: TRBV3-1; CDR3: CASSRDPAPYEQYF
V: TRBV20-1; CDR3: CSAPGQGGWEQYF
V: TRBV18; CDR3: CASSPGRGGEQYF
V: TRBV25-1; CDR3: CASTGQGSEQYF
V: TRBV4-1; CDR3: CASSHGTSGTDTQYF
V: TRBV9; CDR3: CASSTRIGGIYNEQFF
V: TRBV20-1; CDR3: CSARERCGQPYEQYF
V: TRBV7-3; CDR3: CASSYTPSGANVLTF
V: TRBV27; CDR3: CASGMLKGLHEQYF
V: TRBV7-2; CDR3: CASSPPGLALYEQYF
V: TRBV29-1; CDR3: CSAGTSGRAGFF
V: TRBV11-2; CDR3: CASSLELQGPDEQYF
V: TRBV4-2; CDR3: CASSQPESTNEKLFF
V: TRBV6-1; CDR3: CASSEGAVGRLHDTQYF
V: TRBV12-3/TRBV12-4; CDR3: CASSSRPGTSGYNEQYF
V: TRBV5-1; CDR3: CASSLGTSGVYGEQYF
V: TRBV3-1; CDR3: CASSQGPTAGVGDTQYF
V: TRBV7-9; CDR3: CASRREAAGHYEQYF
V: TRBV20-1; CDR3: CSATTGFELNTEAFF
V: TRBV12-3/TRBV12-4; CDR3: CASSFRRGLAGVETQYF
V: TRBV5-4; CDR3: CASSTPGQGIYEQYF
V: TRBV3-1; CDR3: CASSQAVRGAPLHF
V: TRBV2; CDR3: CASSERGADTGELFF
V: TRBV25-1; CDR3: CASSPGSRVSPLHF
V: TRBV4-1; CDR3: CASSQGGNIYYGYTF